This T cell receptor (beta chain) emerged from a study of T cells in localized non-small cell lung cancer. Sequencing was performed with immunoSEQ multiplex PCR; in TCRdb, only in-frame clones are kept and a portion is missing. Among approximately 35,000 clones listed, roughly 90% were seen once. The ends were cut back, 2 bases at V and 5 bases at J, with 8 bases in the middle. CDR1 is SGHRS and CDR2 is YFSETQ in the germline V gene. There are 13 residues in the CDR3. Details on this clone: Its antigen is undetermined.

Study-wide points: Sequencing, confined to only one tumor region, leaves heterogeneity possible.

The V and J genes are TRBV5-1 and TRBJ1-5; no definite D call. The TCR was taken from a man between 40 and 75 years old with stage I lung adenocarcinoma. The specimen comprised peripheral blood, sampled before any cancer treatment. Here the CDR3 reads CASSLEIDQPQHF. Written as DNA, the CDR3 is TGCGCCAGCAGCTTAGAGATAGATCAGCCCCAGCATTTT.